A single sample is the source of the 12 T cell receptor beta chains below, sequenced in a study of somatic mutations in cytotoxic T cells in rheumatoid arthritis. Repertoires were generated with immunoSEQ multiplex PCR, while TCRdb's copy carries only in-frame clones and drops some. This table holds just over 30,000 clones, 82% found once. The sample consisted of CD8+ T cells sorted from blood. The receptors originated from an adult with rheumatoid arthritis.

The chain has TRBV5-6 and TRBJ2-3, with 8 positions matching TRBD1. Trimming removed 2 bases from V and 2 bases from J; junction bases left unmatched: 7. CDR1 and CDR2 from the germline V gene are SGHDT and YYEEEE. This CDR3 is 16 amino acids long. The CDR3 region is CASSFGTGGHTDTQYF. The DNA of the CDR3 is TGTGCCAGCAGCTTTGGCACAGGGGGTCACACAGATACGCAGTATTTT.

The chain carries TRBV5-1 and TRBJ2-1; D tentatively fits TRBD1 or TRBD2 (6 bases each). Germline CDR1 and CDR2: SGHRS and YFSETQ. The length of the CDR3 is 15 residues. Trimming took 4 bases from V and 8 from J, leaving 19 bases between them. Here the CDR3 DNA reads TGCGCCAGCAGCCTAGAACCCACAGGGAGGTATGAGCAGTTCTTC. Its protein product is CASSLEPTGRYEQFF.

With regard to this clone: This sample includes further DNA sequences coding for the same CDR3. The chain recombines TRBV27 with TRBJ1-1, with D perhaps TRBD1 (6 bases). Germline V CDR1 and CDR2: MNHEY, SMNVEV (reference sequence). This CDR3 has 12 amino acids. V lost 2 bases and J 8 bases, leaving 9 bases between the germline ends. CDR3 protein: CASSLGGREAFF. As DNA, the CDR3 is TGTGCCAGCAGTTTAGGGGGCCGGGAAGCTTTCTTT.

A few counts support this clone. The genes are TRBV7-9 and TRBJ1-2; D gene unclear. The CDR3 runs to 14 residues. V lost 1 base and J 4 bases, leaving 10 bases between the germline ends. Per the germline V gene, CDR1 is SEHNR and CDR2 is FQNEAQ (reference sequence). DNA of the CDR3: TGTGCCAGCAGCTTAGGAGTCCTTGGCTATGGCTACACCTTC. Encoded protein: CASSLGVLGYGYTF.

This chain uses TRBV4-2 with TRBJ1-1; D is unclear. There are 14 residues in the CDR3. Germline values: CDR1 LGHNA, CDR2 YNFKEQ. V was shortened by 0 bases and J by 7 bases, with 12 bases between the two germline ends. The CDR3 DNA reads TGTGCCAGCAGCCAAGATTTTAGCGGGGATGAAGCTTTCTTT. Protein product: CASSQDFSGDEAFF.

The chain joins TRBV6-6 to TRBJ1-1; tentative D call: TRBD1 (5 bases). The germline V gene encodes CDR1 MNHNY and CDR2 SVGAGI (reference sequence). CDR3 length: 14 amino acids. The V and J ends lost 1 base and 5 bases respectively, with 11 bases between them. The CDR3 nucleotides are TGTGCCAGCAGTTACTATGTGGGGCGGACTGAAGCTTTCTTT. Its translation: CASSYYVGRTEAFF.

This clone was observed a few times. The chain couples TRBV18 to TRBJ1-2, with unresolved D. This CDR3 contains 14 residues. Trimming pared 1 base from V and 2 bases from J, leaving 8 bases between. Germline values: CDR1 KGHSH, CDR2 LQKENI. In nucleotides, the CDR3 is TGTGCCAGCTCACCACAAGCCAGAAACTATGGCTACACCTTC. It specifies CASSPQARNYGYTF.

The chain is built from TRBV29-1 and TRBJ1-2; TRBD1 is a possible D gene (5 bases). V gave up 7 bases and J gave up 8 bases, with 26 bases separating them. Per the germline V gene, CDR1 is SQVTM and CDR2 is ANQGSEA. CDR3 length equals 15 residues. The CDR3 DNA sequence: TGCAGCGCCCAAGGGACCCCCCGCGGAATCGGGGGCTACACCTTC. Amino acid sequence: CSAQGTPRGIGGYTF.

The rearrangement joins TRBV6-6 to TRBJ2-1; no reliable D call. V gave up 6 bases and J gave up 0 bases, with 15 bases separating them. Germline assignment: CDR1 MNHNY and CDR2 SVGAGI (reference sequence). The CDR3 length is 16 residues. The CDR3 nucleotides are TGTGCCAGCAGCAAACGCGAGCTGGGCTCCTACAATGAGCAGTTCTTC. This sequence encodes CASSKRELGSYNEQFF.

This chain links TRBV29-1 with TRBJ2-3; either TRBD1 or TRBD2 may fit D (5 bases each). Trimming pared 4 bases from V and 0 bases from J, leaving 8 bases between. Germline V gives CDR1 SQVTM, CDR2 ANQGSEA. This CDR3 region has 13 residues. The CDR3 sequence: CSVVRDSTDTQYF. CDR3 nucleotide sequence: TGCAGCGTTGTTCGGGACAGCACAGATACGCAGTATTTT.

J is TRBJ2-4 and V is TRBV4-3, with TRBD2 matching over 8 bases. Losses at the gene ends were 1 base for V and 9 bases for J; bases not matched to a gene: 8. Germline V gene data show CDR1 as LGHNA and CDR2 as YSLEER. This CDR3 spans 15 amino acids. The DNA for the CDR3 is TGCGCCAGCAGCCAAGCCCTGGCGGGGGGAGGCATTCAGTACTTC. It specifies CASSQALAGGGIQYF.

The chain is built from TRBV27 and TRBJ1-1; 7 bases fit TRBD1. The CDR3 totals 15 residues. The germline gives CDR1 MNHEY, CDR2 SMNVEV (reference sequence). The V gene end was trimmed by 5 bases and the J gene end by 6 bases; junction bases not matched to a gene: 12. In nucleotides, the CDR3 is TGTGCCAGCAGTCCCATCCCCCACAGGGGAGCTGAAGCTTTCTTT. It specifies CASSPIPHRGAEAFF.